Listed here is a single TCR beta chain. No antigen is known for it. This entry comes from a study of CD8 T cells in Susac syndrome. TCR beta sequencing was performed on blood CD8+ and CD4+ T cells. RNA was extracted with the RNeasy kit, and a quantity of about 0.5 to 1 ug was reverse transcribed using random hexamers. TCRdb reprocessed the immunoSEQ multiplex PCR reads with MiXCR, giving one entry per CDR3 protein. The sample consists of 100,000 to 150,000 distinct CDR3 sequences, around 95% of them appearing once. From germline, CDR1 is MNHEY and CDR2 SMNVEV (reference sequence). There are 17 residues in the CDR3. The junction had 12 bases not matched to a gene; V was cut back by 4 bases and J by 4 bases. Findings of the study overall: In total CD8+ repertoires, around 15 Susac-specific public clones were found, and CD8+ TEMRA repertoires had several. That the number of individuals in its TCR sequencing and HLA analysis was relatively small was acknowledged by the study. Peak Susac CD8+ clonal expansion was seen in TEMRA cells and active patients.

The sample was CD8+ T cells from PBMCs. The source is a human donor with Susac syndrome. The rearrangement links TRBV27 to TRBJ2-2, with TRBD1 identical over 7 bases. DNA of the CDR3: TGTGCCAGCAGTTACAATACCGGGACAGAAAGCACCGGGGAGCTGTTTTTT. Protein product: CASSYNTGTESTGELFF.